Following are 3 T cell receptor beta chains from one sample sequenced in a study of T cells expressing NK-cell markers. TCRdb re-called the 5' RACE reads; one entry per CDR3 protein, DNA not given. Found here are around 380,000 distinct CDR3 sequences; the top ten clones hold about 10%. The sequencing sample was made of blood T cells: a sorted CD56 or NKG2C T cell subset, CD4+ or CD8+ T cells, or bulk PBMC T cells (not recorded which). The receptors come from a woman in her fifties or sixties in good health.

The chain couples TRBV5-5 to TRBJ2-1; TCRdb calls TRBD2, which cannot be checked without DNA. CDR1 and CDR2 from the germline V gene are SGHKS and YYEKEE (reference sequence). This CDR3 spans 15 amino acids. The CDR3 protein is CASSLARGGYNEQFF.

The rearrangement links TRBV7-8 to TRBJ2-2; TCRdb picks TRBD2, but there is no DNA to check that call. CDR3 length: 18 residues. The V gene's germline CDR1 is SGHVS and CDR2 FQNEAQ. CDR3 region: CASSLGSPGLAATGELFF.

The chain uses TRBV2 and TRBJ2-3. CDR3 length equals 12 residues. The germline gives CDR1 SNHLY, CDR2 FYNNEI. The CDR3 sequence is CASVGSTDTQYF.